Below, 24 T cell receptor beta chains from the same sample are listed, as sequenced in a study of CD8+ T cells in alopecia areata. Treatment defined: oral pan-JAK inhibitor, 5-10 mg twice daily. Sequencing relied on a cDNA template that was reverse transcribed from extracted RNA. Method: immunoSEQ multiplex PCR; TCRdb's copy keeps in-frame clones and lacks some. The data contain 80,000 to 100,000 clones, roughly 45% of them singletons. The specimen was CD8+ T cells sorted from blood, collected at week 24, from a patient treated with tofacitinib. These receptors came from a human donor with alopecia areata.

The CDR3 loop is CASSQDRLLPNNEQFF. CDR3 sequence (DNA): TGCGCCAGCAGCCAAGATCGGTTACTACCAAACAATGAGCAGTTCTTC. J is TRBJ2-1 and V is TRBV4-3; the D is unclear. Trimming removed 0 bases from V and 5 bases from J, with 14 bases in between. Germline V gives CDR1 LGHNA, CDR2 YSLEER. This CDR3 has 16 amino acids.

This clone was observed a handful of times. Written as DNA, the CDR3 is TGTGCCAGCTCAACAGGGGGATGGACTGAAGCTTTCTTT. Translated, it gives CASSTGGWTEAFF. The chain has TRBV18 and TRBJ1-1, with TRBD1 matching over 8 bases. Germline V lookup: CDR1 KGHSH, CDR2 LQKENI. The CDR3 has 13 residues. With 5 bases clipped from V and 5 bases from J, the junction kept 4 bases outside the gene matches.

The chain has TRBV7-9 and TRBJ1-2; D is ambiguous. Trimming left V 5 bases short and J 3 bases short, with 13 bases between. Germline-derived CDR1 and CDR2 are SEHNR and FQNEAQ (reference sequence). The CDR3 length is 14 residues. CDR3 protein: CASSPAAVYYGYTF. The DNA of the CDR3 is TGTGCCAGCAGCCCGGCGGCGGTATACTATGGCTACACCTTC. Together with reference TRBV7-9 and TRBJ1-2, the CDR3 gives the full variable domain: DTGVSQNPRHKITKRGQNVTFRCDPISEHNRLYWYRQTLGQGPEFLTYFQNEAQLEKSRLLSDRFSAERPKGSFSTLEIQRTEQGDSAMYLCASSPAAVYYGYTFGSGTRLTVV.

V and J are TRBV27 and TRBJ2-6; a possible D gene is TRBD1 (5 bases). This CDR3 is 15 amino acids long. Germline CDR1 is MNHEY and CDR2 is SMNVEV (reference sequence). The germline V and J ends were trimmed by 4 bases and 1 base, with 8 bases remaining between them. The CDR3 here is CASSSGWSGANVLTF. The CDR3 DNA follows: TGTGCCAGCAGTTCAGGGTGGTCTGGGGCCAACGTCCTGACTTTC.

The CDR3 DNA follows: TGTGCCAGCAGTGATCGGGGGGGGACCTACGAGCAGTACTTC. Translating gives CASSDRGGTYEQYF. The chain links TRBV27 to TRBJ2-7, with 8 bases aligning to TRBD2. The CDR3 consists of 14 residues. Germline V gene sequence: CDR1 MNHEY, CDR2 SMNVEV (reference sequence). With V trimmed by 5 bases and J by 2 bases, 5 bases remained unmatched.

V and J are TRBV15 and TRBJ1-2; D gene ambiguous. The CDR3 spans 11 residues. The germline V gene has CDR1 LNHNV and CDR2 YYDKDF (reference sequence). Trimming left V 3 bases short and J 6 bases short, with 5 bases between. In DNA, the CDR3 is TGTGCCACCAGCAGCGTGGATGGCTACACCTTC. It is translated as CATSSVDGYTF.

A few counts support this clone. This rearrangement joins TRBV7-8 to TRBJ2-7; D is unresolved. The length of the CDR3 is 14 residues. CDR1 is SGHVS and CDR2 is FQNEAQ in the germline V gene. V was pared by 5 bases and J by 6 bases, with 17 bases between. CDR3 in DNA: TGTGCCAGCAGCGCCCGGGCCACAGTGGCCGAGCAGTACTTC. Protein: CASSARATVAEQYF. The full variable domain, with the rest looked up from reference TRBV7-8 and TRBJ2-7, is GAGVSQSPRYKVAKRGQDVALRCDPISGHVSLFWYQQALGQGPEFLTYFQNEAQLDKSGLPSDRFFAERPEGSVSTLKIQRTQQEDSAVYLCASSARATVAEQYFGPGTRLTVT.

This chain links TRBV29-1 with TRBJ2-1; D unresolved. The V and J ends lost 1 base and 1 base respectively, with 5 bases between them. Germline CDR1 and CDR2: SQVTM and ANQGSEA. The CDR3 length is 13 residues. For the CDR3, the DNA is TGCAGCGTTGAAGTGAGGTCCTACAATGAGCAGTTCTTC. Its protein product is CSVEVRSYNEQFF.

V and J are TRBV7-8 and TRBJ2-3; no reliable D call. Trimming took off 5 bases at V and 2 bases at J, with 14 bases between the two ends. The CDR3 consists of 15 residues. Germline V gene data show CDR1 as SGHVS and CDR2 as FQNEAQ. CDR3 region: CASSPPQGYTDTQYF. The CDR3 DNA is TGTGCCAGCAGCCCCCCCCAAGGATACACAGATACGCAGTATTTT.

In its sample, this clone was seen once. The chain carries TRBV9 and TRBJ2-4; no firm D call. Germline CDR1 SGDLS, CDR2 YYNGEE. Trimming cost V 8 bases and J 6 bases, with 15 bases left between them. CDR3 length equals 13 residues. The DNA for the CDR3 is TGTGCCAGTGCTGTTGGGGAAGGAAACATTCAGTACTTC. Encoded protein: CASAVGEGNIQYF.

DNA of the CDR3: TGTGCCAGCAGTTTAAGTGGGCAGCTTAACTATGGCTACACCTTC. Translation: CASSLSGQLNYGYTF. The chain carries TRBV28 and TRBJ1-2; D unclear. Trimming pared 2 bases from V and 1 base from J, leaving 11 bases between. The CDR3 consists of 15 residues. Germline CDR1 is MDHEN and CDR2 is SYDVKM.

The sample holds a few counts of this clone. This CDR3 is CASSQGGATQETQYF. The CDR3, as DNA: TGTGCCAGCAGCCAAGGTGGAGCTACCCAAGAGACCCAGTACTTC. V and J are TRBV4-2 and TRBJ2-5; D remains unclear. The CDR3 is 15 amino acids. V was clipped by 1 base and J by 1 base, with 10 bases between them. The germline CDR1 and CDR2 sequences are LGHNA and YNFKEQ.

This chain joins TRBV9 and TRBJ2-6; D is unclear. The germline gives CDR1 SGDLS, CDR2 YYNGEE. V shed 4 bases and J shed 0 bases, with 8 bases lying between them. CDR3 length: 15 amino acids. Written as DNA, the CDR3 is TGTGCCAGCAGCTCAACCTACTCTGGGGCCAACGTCCTGACTTTC. This codes for CASSSTYSGANVLTF. Full variable domain (missing parts from reference TRBV9 and TRBJ2-6): DSGVTQTPKHLITATGQRVTLRCSPRSGDLSVYWYQQSLDQGLQFLIQYYNGEERAKGNILERFSAQQFPDLHSELNLSSLELGDSALYFCASSSTYSGANVLTFGAGSRLTVL.

This chain uses TRBV29-1 with TRBJ1-2; D remains unclear. This CDR3 has 15 amino acids. The germline CDR1 and CDR2 sequences are SQVTM and ANQGSEA. Trimming removed 5 bases at V and 0 bases at J, with 16 bases between. The CDR3 reads CSVRWPAQANYGYTF. In DNA form, the CDR3 reads TGCAGCGTTAGGTGGCCGGCCCAAGCTAACTATGGCTACACCTTC.

The chain uses TRBV5-6 and TRBJ2-5; either TRBD1 or TRBD2 may supply D (5 bases each). This CDR3 is 14 amino acids long. Germline lookup yields CDR1 SGHDT and CDR2 YYEEEE. Trimming stripped 1 base from V and 1 base from J, with 8 bases between. CDR3 protein: CASSLMGTQETQYF. In DNA, the CDR3 is TGTGCCAGCAGCTTGATGGGGACCCAAGAGACCCAGTACTTC. The whole variable domain, remainder taken from reference TRBV5-6 and TRBJ2-5, is DAGVTQSPTHLIKTRGQQVTLRCSPKSGHDTVSWYQQALGQGPQFIFQYYEEEERQRGNFPDRFSGHQFPNYSSELNVNALLLGDSALYLCASSLMGTQETQYFGPGTRLLVL.

This clone was seen only a few times. This chain joins TRBV9 and TRBJ2-2; 11 bases agree with TRBD2. Trimming cost V 4 bases and J 4 bases; bases outside gene matches: 6. The germline CDR1 and CDR2 sequences are SGDLS and YYNGEE. CDR3 length equals 16 residues. The CDR3 reads CASSSTSGIATGELFF. CDR3 DNA: TGTGCCAGCAGCTCGACTAGCGGGATAGCCACCGGGGAGCTGTTTTTT.

On this clone itself: Other nucleotide sequences from this sample produce the same CDR3. J is TRBJ1-5 and V is TRBV9; D is unresolved. V was trimmed by 0 bases and J by 1 base, leaving 2 bases between them. The CDR3 has 13 amino acids. CDR1 is SGDLS and CDR2 is YYNGEE in the germline V gene. In DNA, the CDR3 is TGTGCCAGCAGCGTAGGCAGCAATCAGCCCCAGCATTTT. Its protein is CASSVGSNQPQHF.

A few counts support this clone. The rearrangement uses TRBV5-1 and TRBJ2-1; D not certain. Germline V gene sequence: CDR1 SGHRS, CDR2 YFSETQ. Trimming removed 4 bases from V and 0 bases from J, with 11 bases in between. The CDR3 runs to 15 residues. The CDR3 DNA reads TGCGCCAGCAGCCCAGAGTGGAGCTCCTACAATGAGCAGTTCTTC. Residues: CASSPEWSSYNEQFF.

The chain joins TRBV4-3 to TRBJ2-7; 8 bases align to TRBD1. CDR1 and CDR2 from the germline V gene are LGHNA and YSLEER. The CDR3 totals 16 residues. J was trimmed by 3 bases and V by 0 bases; bases with no gene match: 7. CDR3: CASSQDNRGTGYEQYF. The CDR3 coding sequence is TGCGCCAGCAGCCAAGATAACCGAGGGACAGGCTACGAGCAGTACTTC.

The gene calls are TRBV11-2 and TRBJ2-3; 12 positions match TRBD2. The CDR3 consists of 16 residues. The V gene end was trimmed by 5 bases and the J gene end by 5 bases; junction bases not matched to a gene: 8. The germline V gene encodes CDR1 SGHAT and CDR2 FQNNGV. The CDR3 sequence is CASSTTSGSGGDTQYF. For the CDR3, the DNA is TGTGCCAGCAGCACGACTAGCGGGAGTGGGGGAGATACGCAGTATTTT.

Regarding this clone: Distinct nucleotide sequences in the sample also encode this CDR3. The genes are TRBV11-2 and TRBJ2-7; 9 positions match TRBD2. The CDR3 has 13 amino acids. Trimming cost V 3 bases and J 6 bases; bases outside gene matches: 3. Germline CDR1 is SGHAT and CDR2 is FQNNGV. CDR3 loop: CASSLGTSSEQYF. The CDR3 bases are TGTGCCAGCAGCTTGGGGACTAGCTCCGAGCAGTACTTC.

The V and J genes are TRBV4-3 and TRBJ1-1, with D unresolved. Trimming left V 4 bases short and J 7 bases short, with 13 bases between. CDR1 LGHNA and CDR2 YSLEER come from the germline V gene. The CDR3 loop spans 13 amino acids. The CDR3 here is CASSLQKDDEAFF. CDR3 coding DNA: TGCGCCAGCAGCCTACAGAAGGATGATGAAGCTTTCTTT.

The table lists this clone with a few counts. The chain uses TRBV6-5 and TRBJ2-1, with 11 bases aligning to TRBD1. Germline-derived CDR1 and CDR2 are MNHEY and SVGAGI. The CDR3 runs to 16 residues. Losses at the gene ends were 2 bases for V and 4 bases for J; bases not matched to a gene: 4. The CDR3 here is CASSYRGQGAYNEQFF. The CDR3 bases are TGTGCCAGCAGTTACAGAGGACAGGGGGCTTACAATGAGCAGTTCTTC.

In this sample, this clone turned up a few times. This chain links TRBV27 with TRBJ2-3; 9 bases fit TRBD1. The CDR3 covers 19 residues. V trimming: 5 bases; J trimming: 2 bases; junction bases outside the gene matches: 17. The V gene's germline CDR1 is MNHEY and CDR2 SMNVEV (reference sequence). Here the CDR3 reads CASSTRDRELAELTDTQYF. The CDR3 DNA sequence: TGTGCCAGCAGTACCCGGGACAGGGAGCTAGCGGAGCTCACAGATACGCAGTATTTT.